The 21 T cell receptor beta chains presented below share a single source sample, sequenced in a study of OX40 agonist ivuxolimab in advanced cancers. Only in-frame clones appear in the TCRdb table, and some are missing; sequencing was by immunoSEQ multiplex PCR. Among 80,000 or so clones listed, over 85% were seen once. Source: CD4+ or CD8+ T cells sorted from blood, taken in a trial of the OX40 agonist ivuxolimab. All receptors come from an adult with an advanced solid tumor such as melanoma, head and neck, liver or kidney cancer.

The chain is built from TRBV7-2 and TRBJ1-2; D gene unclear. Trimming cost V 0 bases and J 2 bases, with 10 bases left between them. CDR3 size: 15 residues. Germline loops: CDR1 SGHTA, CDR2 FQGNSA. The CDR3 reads CASSLAGEGNYGYTF. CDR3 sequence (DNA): TGTGCCAGCAGCTTAGCGGGTGAAGGGAACTATGGCTACACCTTC.

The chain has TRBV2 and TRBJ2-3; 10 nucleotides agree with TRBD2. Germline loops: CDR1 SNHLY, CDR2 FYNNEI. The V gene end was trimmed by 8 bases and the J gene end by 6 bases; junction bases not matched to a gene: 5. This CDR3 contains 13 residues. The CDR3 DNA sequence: TGTGCCAGCGGCGAGCGGGGGGGGGATACGCAGTATTTT. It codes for CASGERGGDTQYF.

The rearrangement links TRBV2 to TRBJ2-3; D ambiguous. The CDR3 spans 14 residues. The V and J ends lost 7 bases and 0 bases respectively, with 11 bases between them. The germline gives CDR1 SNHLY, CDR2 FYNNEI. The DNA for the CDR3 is TGTGCCAGCACCCTTCGTACTAGCACAGATACGCAGTATTTT. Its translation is CASTLRTSTDTQYF.

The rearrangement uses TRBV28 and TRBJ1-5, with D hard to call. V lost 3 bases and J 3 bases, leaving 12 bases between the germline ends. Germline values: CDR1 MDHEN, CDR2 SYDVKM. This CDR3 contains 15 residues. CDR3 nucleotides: TGTGCCAGCAGTTTTTTAGGTCAGTTCAATCAGCCCCAGCATTTT. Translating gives CASSFLGQFNQPQHF.

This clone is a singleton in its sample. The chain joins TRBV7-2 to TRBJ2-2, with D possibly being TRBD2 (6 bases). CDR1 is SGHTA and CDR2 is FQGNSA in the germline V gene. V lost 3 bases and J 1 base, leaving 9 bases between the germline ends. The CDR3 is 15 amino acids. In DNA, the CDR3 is TGTGCCAGCAGCTTGGGACTCCTGAACACCGGGGAGCTGTTTTTT. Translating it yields CASSLGLLNTGELFF.

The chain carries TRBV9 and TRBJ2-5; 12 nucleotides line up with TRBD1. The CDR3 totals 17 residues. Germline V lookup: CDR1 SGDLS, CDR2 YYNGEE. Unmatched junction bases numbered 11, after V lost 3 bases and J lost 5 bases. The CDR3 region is CASSALRDRGRGETQYF. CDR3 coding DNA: TGTGCCAGCAGCGCCCTCCGGGACAGGGGGCGAGGGGAGACCCAGTACTTC.

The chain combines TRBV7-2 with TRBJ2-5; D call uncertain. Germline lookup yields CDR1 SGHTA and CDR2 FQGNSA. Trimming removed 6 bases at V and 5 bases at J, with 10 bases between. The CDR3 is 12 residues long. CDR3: CASSPFAETQYF. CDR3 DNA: TGTGCCAGCAGTCCCTTCGCTGAGACCCAGTACTTC. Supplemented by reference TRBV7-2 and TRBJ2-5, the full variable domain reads GAGVSQSPSNKVTEKGKDVELRCDPISGHTALYWYRQSLGQGLEFLIYFQGNSAPDKSGLPSDRFSAERTGGSVSTLTIQRTQQEDSAVYLCASSPFAETQYFGPGTRLLVL.

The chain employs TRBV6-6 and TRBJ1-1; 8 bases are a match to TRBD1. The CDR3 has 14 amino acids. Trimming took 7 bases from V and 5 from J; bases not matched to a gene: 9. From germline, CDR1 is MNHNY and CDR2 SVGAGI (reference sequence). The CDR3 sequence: CASTPGQAGTEAFF. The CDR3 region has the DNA TGTGCCAGCACCCCGGGACAGGCTGGGACTGAAGCTTTCTTT.

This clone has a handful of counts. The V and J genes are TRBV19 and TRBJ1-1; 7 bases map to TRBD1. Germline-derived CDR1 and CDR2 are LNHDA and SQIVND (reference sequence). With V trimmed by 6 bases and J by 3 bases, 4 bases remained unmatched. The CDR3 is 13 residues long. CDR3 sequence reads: CASRTGWDTEAFF. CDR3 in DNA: TGTGCCAGTAGGACAGGGTGGGACACTGAAGCTTTCTTT.

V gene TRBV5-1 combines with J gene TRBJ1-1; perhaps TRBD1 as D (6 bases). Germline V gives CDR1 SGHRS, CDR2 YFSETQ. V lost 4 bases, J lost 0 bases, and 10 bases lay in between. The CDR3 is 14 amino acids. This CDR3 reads CASSIGGLNTEAFF. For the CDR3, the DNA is TGCGCCAGCAGCATAGGGGGACTGAACACTGAAGCTTTCTTT. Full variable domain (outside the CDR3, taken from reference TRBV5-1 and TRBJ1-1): KAGVTQTPRYLIKTRGQQVTLSCSPISGHRSVSWYQQTPGQGLQFLFEYFSETQRNKGNFPGRFSGRQFSNSRSEMNVSTLELGDSALYLCASSIGGLNTEAFFGQGTRLTVV.

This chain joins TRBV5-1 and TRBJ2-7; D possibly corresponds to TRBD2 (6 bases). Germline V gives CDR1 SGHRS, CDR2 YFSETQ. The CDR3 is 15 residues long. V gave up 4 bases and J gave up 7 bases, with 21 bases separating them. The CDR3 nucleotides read TGCGCCAGCAGCCTCTCTCCACTAGCCGTGGGGGAGCAGTACTTC. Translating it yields CASSLSPLAVGEQYF.

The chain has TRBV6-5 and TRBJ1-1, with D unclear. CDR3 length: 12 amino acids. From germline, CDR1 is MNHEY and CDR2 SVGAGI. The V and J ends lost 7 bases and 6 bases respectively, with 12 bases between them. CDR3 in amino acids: CASTGIGAEAFF. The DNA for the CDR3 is TGTGCCAGCACTGGAATCGGCGCTGAAGCTTTCTTT.

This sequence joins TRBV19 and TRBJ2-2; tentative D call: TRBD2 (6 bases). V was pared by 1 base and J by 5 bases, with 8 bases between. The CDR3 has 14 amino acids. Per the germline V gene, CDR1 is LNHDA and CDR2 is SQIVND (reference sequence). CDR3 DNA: TGTGCCAGTAGTATAGCGGGGGAAACCGGGGAGCTGTTTTTT. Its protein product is CASSIAGETGELFF.

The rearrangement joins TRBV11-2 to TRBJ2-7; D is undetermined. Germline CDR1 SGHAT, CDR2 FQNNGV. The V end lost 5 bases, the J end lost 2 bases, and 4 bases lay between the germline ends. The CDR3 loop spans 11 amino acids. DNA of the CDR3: TGTGCCAGCAGCCCTGCCTACGAGCAGTACTTC. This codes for CASSPAYEQYF.

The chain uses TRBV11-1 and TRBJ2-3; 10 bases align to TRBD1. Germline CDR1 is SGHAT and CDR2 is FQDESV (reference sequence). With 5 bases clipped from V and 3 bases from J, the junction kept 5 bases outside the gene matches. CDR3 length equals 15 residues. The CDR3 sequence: CASSLDRGRTDTQYF. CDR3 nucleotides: TGTGCCAGCAGCCTAGACAGGGGGCGTACAGATACGCAGTATTTT.

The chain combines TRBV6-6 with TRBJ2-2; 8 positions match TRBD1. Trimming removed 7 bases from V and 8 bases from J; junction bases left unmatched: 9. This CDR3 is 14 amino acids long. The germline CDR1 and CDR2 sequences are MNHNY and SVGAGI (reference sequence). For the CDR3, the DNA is TGTGCCAGCACACTACCAGGGGGCTGGGGGGAGCTGTTTTTT. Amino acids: CASTLPGGWGELFF.

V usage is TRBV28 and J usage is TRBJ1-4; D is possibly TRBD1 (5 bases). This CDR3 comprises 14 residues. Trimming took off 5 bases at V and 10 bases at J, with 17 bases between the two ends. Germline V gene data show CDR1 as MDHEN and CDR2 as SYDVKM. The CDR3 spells CASSLGTVGGKLFF. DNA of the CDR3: TGTGCCAGCAGTCTTGGGACCGTCGGGGGAAAACTGTTTTTT.

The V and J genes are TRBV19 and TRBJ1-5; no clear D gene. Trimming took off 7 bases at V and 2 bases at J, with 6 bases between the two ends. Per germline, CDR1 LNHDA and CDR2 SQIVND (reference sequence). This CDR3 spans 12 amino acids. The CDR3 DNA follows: TGTGCCAGTACGGAGGGCAATCAGCCCCAGCATTTT. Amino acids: CASTEGNQPQHF.

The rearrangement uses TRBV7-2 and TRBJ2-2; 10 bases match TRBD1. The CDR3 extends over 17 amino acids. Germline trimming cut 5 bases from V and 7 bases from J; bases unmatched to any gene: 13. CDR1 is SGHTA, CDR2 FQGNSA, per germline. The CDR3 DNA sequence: TGTGCCAGCAGCCCTGGGGGACAGGGGTTTAGTGGCGGGGAGCTGTTTTTT. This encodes CASSPGGQGFSGGELFF.

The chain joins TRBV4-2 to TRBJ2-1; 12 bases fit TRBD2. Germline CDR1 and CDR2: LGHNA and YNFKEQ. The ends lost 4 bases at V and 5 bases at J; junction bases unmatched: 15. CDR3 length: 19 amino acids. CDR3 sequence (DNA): TGTGCCAGCAGCCCCAGGGTTCTAGCGGGAGGGGAGGGCGACAATGAGCAGTTCTTC. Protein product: CASSPRVLAGGEGDNEQFF.

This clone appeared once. Here the CDR3 reads CASGDSFGLDTQYF. CDR3 nucleotide sequence: TGTGCCAGCGGGGACAGCTTTGGGTTGGATACGCAGTATTTT. The gene calls are TRBV2 and TRBJ2-3; TRBD1 aligns across 7 bases. The germline V gene has CDR1 SNHLY and CDR2 FYNNEI. CDR3 length: 14 amino acids. After removal of 8 bases from V and 6 bases from J, the junction contained 11 bases not matched to a gene.